In this sample, the clone carrying this T cell receptor (beta chain) turned up many times. What it binds is unknown. The germline V gene has CDR1 MNHEY and CDR2 SVGAGI. V was pared by 2 bases and J by 0 bases, with 8 bases between. This CDR3 contains 15 residues. The data derive from a study of T cell repertoires in cytomegalovirus infection. Study background: Through public TCR beta signatures, both CMV infection and matching HLA type were indicated.

TCRdb ran MiXCR on the reads and lists one entry per CDR3 protein. The sample has some 30,000 distinct CDR3 sequences, under 20% seen once; the top ten hold roughly 80%. Study-wide findings and caveats: The response measured ex vivo was dominated by TCR beta clonotypes (HLA-C-restricted and CMV-specific). Cumulative public TCR beta family frequency identified CMV carriers with the relevant HLA.

The genes are TRBV6-5 and TRBJ1-3; D call uncertain. This TCR came from a human donor in good health (CMV status not recorded). Some clones in this sample may be carry-over from other donors' samples. The sample consisted of CD8+ T cells from cultured PBMCs, taken from culture after CMV antigen stimulation. The CDR3 reads CASSYGGFSGNTIYF. CDR3 DNA sequence: TGTGCCAGCAGTTACGGCGGGTTCTCTGGAAACACCATATATTTT.